This is a list of T cell receptor beta chains from one sample in a study of blood T cell repertoires in COVID-19. Generated by immunoSEQ multiplex PCR, the TCRdb table keeps only in-frame clones and is missing some. The data contain approximately 250,000 clones, roughly nine tenths of them singletons. Sequencing was done on a sample of peripheral blood. Source of these receptors: a man between 40 and 49 years old with active or convalescent COVID-19. Both conserved end residues are part of each CDR3. A D gene is named only where the DNA matches it firmly. Size tells how often a clone was seen (once, few, many) or the class of an expanded clone, and some rows leave it out.

TRBJ2-2 - TRBV7-9 - CASSPMGEAGELFF TGTGCCAGCAGCCCGATGGGGGAGGCCGGGGAGCTGTTTTTT
TRBJ1-1 - TRBV5-1 - CASSLMSRNTEAFF TGCGCCAGCAGCTTGATGTCCAGGAACACTGAAGCTTTCTTT
TRBJ1-5 - TRBV28 - CASSFEGLNQPQHF TGTGCCAGCAGTTTCGAGGGACTCAATCAGCCCCAGCATTTT
TRBJ1-1 TRBD1 TRBV27 - CASGTDRAYPAFF TGTGCCAGCGGAACTGACAGGGCCTATCCAGCTTTCTTT
TRBJ2-1 TRBD2 TRBV3-1/TRBV3-2 once CASSPVAGGIYNEQFF TGTGCCAGCAGCCCAGTAGCGGGAGGGATATACAATGAGCAGTTCTTC
TRBJ2-1 - TRBV5-5 - CASGSPSLDEQFF TGTGCCAGCGGGAGCCCCAGCCTAGATGAGCAGTTCTTC
TRBJ1-2 TRBD1 TRBV7-3 - CASSLEGGDGYTF TGTGCCAGCAGCTTGGAAGGGGGCGATGGCTACACCTTC
TRBJ2-5 - TRBV5-1 - CASSFTQETQYF TGCGCCAGCAGCTTCACTCAAGAGACCCAGTACTTC
TRBJ2-1 TRBD2 TRBV19 - CASSISGRANEQFF TGTGCCAGTAGTATAAGCGGGAGGGCGAATGAGCAGTTCTTC
TRBJ2-7 TRBD1 TRBV6-5 - CASSYVQGALREQYF TGTGCCAGCAGTTACGTACAGGGGGCCTTGCGGGAGCAGTACTTC
TRBJ2-4 - TRBV5-4 - CASSLRDSRIKNIQYF TGTGCCAGCAGCTTGCGAGACAGTAGAATCAAAAACATTCAGTACTTC
TRBJ2-2 - TRBV9 - CASSVTPGPPNTGELFF TGTGCCAGCAGCGTAACCCCAGGCCCCCCGAACACCGGGGAGCTGTTTTTT
TRBJ1-4 TRBD1 TRBV30 - CAHLHLTGTTNEKLFF TGTGCCCATTTACACCTGACAGGGACAACTAATGAAAAACTGTTTTTT
TRBJ2-5 TRBD1 TRBV5-5 - CASSRDSYQETQYF TGTGCCAGCAGCCGGGACAGCTACCAAGAGACCCAGTACTTC
TRBJ2-1 - TRBV10-3 - CAISPSMGAGNEQFF TGTGCCATCAGTCCTAGTATGGGGGCTGGGAATGAGCAGTTCTTC
TRBJ1-3 - TRBV5-4 - CASSEGDPGNTIYF TGTGCCAGCAGCGAAGGGGATCCTGGAAACACCATATATTTT
TRBJ1-3 - TRBV21-1 - CARGGNTIYF TGTGCCAGAGGGGGTAACACCATATATTTT
TRBJ1-1 TRBD1 TRBV27 - CASSLSLDRVRTEAFF TGTGCCAGCAGTTTATCTCTAGACAGGGTGCGCACTGAAGCTTTCTTT
TRBJ2-7 - TRBV5-1 - CASSPRQGSSYEQYF TGCGCCAGCAGCCCTAGGCAGGGTTCTTCCTACGAGCAGTACTTC
TRBJ2-4 TRBD1 TRBV30 - CAWSRDRAGKNIQYF TGTGCCTGGAGCCGGGACAGGGCTGGCAAAAACATTCAGTACTTC
TRBJ2-7 - TRBV7-6 - CASSLSTSAYEQYF TGTGCCAGCAGCTTGTCCACGAGCGCCTACGAGCAGTACTTC
TRBJ2-1 TRBD2 TRBV5-5 - CASSLELAGDNEQFF TGTGCCAGCAGCTTGGAGCTAGCGGGAGACAATGAGCAGTTCTTC
TRBJ1-2 TRBD1 TRBV18 - CASSPRDRANYGYTF TGTGCCAGCTCACCCCGGGACAGGGCCAACTATGGCTACACCTTC
TRBJ1-5 TRBD1 TRBV30 - CAWRPTGTVNQPQHF TGTGCCTGGAGGCCGACCGGGACAGTAAATCAGCCCCAGCATTTT
TRBJ1-1 - TRBV11-3 - CASSPKEYTEAFF TGTGCCAGCAGCCCTAAAGAGTACACTGAAGCTTTCTTT
TRBJ2-1 - TRBV6-6 once CASSYYAPTDNEQFF TGTGCCAGCAGTTACTACGCGCCCACAGACAATGAGCAGTTCTTC
TRBJ1-2 TRBD1 TRBV28 - CASSPQQGYAGYTF TGTGCCAGCAGTCCTCAACAGGGGTATGCGGGCTACACCTTC
TRBJ1-6 - TRBV3-1/TRBV3-2 - CASSQERRDSPLHF TGTGCCAGCAGCCAAGAAAGGAGAGATTCACCCCTCCACTTT
TRBJ1-1 - TRBV29-1 - CSVEDRAGKKAFF TGCAGCGTTGAAGATCGCGCAGGGAAGAAAGCTTTCTTT